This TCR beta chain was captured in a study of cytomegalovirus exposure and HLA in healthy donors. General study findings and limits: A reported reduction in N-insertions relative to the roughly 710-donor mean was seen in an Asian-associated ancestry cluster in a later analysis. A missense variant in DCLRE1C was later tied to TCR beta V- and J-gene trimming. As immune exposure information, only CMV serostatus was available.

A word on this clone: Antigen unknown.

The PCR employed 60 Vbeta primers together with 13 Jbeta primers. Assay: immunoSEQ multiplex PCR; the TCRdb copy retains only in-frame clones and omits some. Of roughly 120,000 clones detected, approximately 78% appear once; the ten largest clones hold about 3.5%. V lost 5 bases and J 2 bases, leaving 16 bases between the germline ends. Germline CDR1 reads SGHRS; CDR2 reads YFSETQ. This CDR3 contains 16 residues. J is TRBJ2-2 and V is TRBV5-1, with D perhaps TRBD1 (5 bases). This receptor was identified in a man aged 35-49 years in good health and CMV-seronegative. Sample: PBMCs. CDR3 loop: CASREQGKANTGELFF. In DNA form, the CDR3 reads TGCGCCAGCAGGGAGCAGGGAAAAGCAAACACCGGGGAGCTGTTTTTT. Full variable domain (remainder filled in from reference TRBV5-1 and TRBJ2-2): KAGVTQTPRYLIKTRGQQVTLSCSPISGHRSVSWYQQTPGQGLQFLFEYFSETQRNKGNFPGRFSGRQFSNSRSEMNVSTLELGDSALYLCASREQGKANTGELFFGEGSRLTVL.